Shown below are 21 T cell receptor beta chains from a single sample sequenced in a study of blood T cell repertoires in COVID-19. Produced via immunoSEQ multiplex PCR; TCRdb's table is partial and in-frame only. The repertoire consists of approximately 140,000 clones, with 80% to 90% occurring once and the leading ten covering about 2.5%. The sample was PBMCs or T cells enriched from blood (not recorded which). The receptors stem from a woman in her fifties or sixties who had recovered from COVID-19.

The genes are TRBV3-1 (or the pseudogene TRBV3-2) and TRBJ1-2, with TRBD1 as a possible D gene (5 bases). The V gene's germline CDR1 is LGHDT and CDR2 YNNKEL (reference sequence). Trimming took off 6 bases at V and 0 bases at J, with 8 bases between the two ends. The CDR3 consists of 13 residues. CDR3 DNA sequence: TGTGCCAGCAGTACGACAGCTAACTATGGCTACACCTTC. Its protein is CASSTTANYGYTF.

The chain carries TRBV10-1 and TRBJ2-7; TRBD1 matches 9 bases. Germline CDR1 reads WNHNN; CDR2 reads SYGVQD (reference sequence). CDR3 length: 14 amino acids. V trimming: 6 bases; J trimming: 7 bases; junction bases outside the gene matches: 10. The CDR3: CASSEGTGQEEQYF. CDR3 in DNA: TGCGCCAGCAGCGAAGGGACAGGGCAGGAGGAGCAGTACTTC.

V is TRBV7-3 and J is TRBJ2-2, with 7 bases lining up with TRBD1. The CDR3 spans 17 residues. Germline trimming cut 3 bases from V and 0 bases from J; bases unmatched to any gene: 7. Per the germline V gene, CDR1 is SGHTA and CDR2 is FQGTGA. DNA of the CDR3: TGTGCCAGCAGCTTGGGGACAGAGTTCGCGAACACCGGGGAGCTGTTTTTT. Its translation is CASSLGTEFANTGELFF.

The gene calls are TRBV6-6 and TRBJ2-7; TRBD1 is a possible D gene (6 bases). Germline CDR1 is MNHNY and CDR2 is SVGAGI (reference sequence). The V end lost 2 bases, the J end lost 1 base, and 9 bases lay between the germline ends. The CDR3 totals 14 residues. The CDR3 is CASSYRGSSYEQYF. The CDR3, as DNA: TGTGCCAGCAGTTACAGGGGGTCGTCCTACGAGCAGTACTTC.

V is TRBV19 and J is TRBJ1-4; D ambiguous. Looked up from germline, CDR1 is LNHDA and CDR2 is SQIVND (reference sequence). This CDR3 spans 14 amino acids. V lost 3 bases, J lost 4 bases, and 9 bases lay in between. CDR3 in amino acids: CASSIARHNEKLFF. The CDR3 nucleotides are TGTGCCAGTAGTATCGCGCGCCATAATGAAAAACTGTTTTTT.

The chain uses TRBV2 and TRBJ2-3; 14 nucleotides line up with TRBD2. CDR3 size: 21 residues. The germline gives CDR1 SNHLY, CDR2 FYNNEI. The V gene end was trimmed by 0 bases and the J gene end by 0 bases; junction bases not matched to a gene: 11. The CDR3 coding sequence is TGTGCCAGCAGTGAAGCCTCCCAGAGACTAGCGGGGGGGCCTAGCACAGATACGCAGTATTTT. This gives the protein CASSEASQRLAGGPSTDTQYF.

V usage is TRBV30 and J usage is TRBJ2-5; 7 nucleotides agree with TRBD1. The CDR3 has 15 amino acids. Unmatched junction bases numbered 10, after V lost 2 bases and J lost 4 bases. Germline V gene data show CDR1 as GTSNPN and CDR2 as SVGIG (reference sequence). CDR3 nucleotides: TGTGCCTGGAGTCGTCCTGACAGGGTAATAGAGACCCAGTACTTC. This translates into CAWSRPDRVIETQYF.

This chain links TRBV7-2 with TRBJ2-7, with D possibly TRBD1 on 5 matching bases. CDR1 and CDR2 from the germline V gene are SGHTA and FQGNSA. V gave up 4 bases and J gave up 1 base, with 20 bases separating them. This CDR3 region has 17 residues. The CDR3 DNA sequence: TGTGCCAGCAGCTACCCCCTAAGGGGATACTATTCCTACGAGCAGTACTTC. Amino acid sequence: CASSYPLRGYYSYEQYF.

V is TRBV2 and J is TRBJ1-6; D gene unclear. With 6 bases removed from V and 1 base from J, the gap between germline ends came to 7 bases. The CDR3 has 14 residues. CDR1 is SNHLY, CDR2 FYNNEI, per germline. The DNA of the CDR3 is TGTGCCAGCAGGCGTGGTTCCTATAATTCACCCCTCCACTTT. Its protein is CASRRGSYNSPLHF.

This rearrangement joins TRBV24-1 to TRBJ2-1, with a possible D match to TRBD1 (5 bases). Trimming stripped 3 bases from V and 1 base from J, with 15 bases between. This CDR3 is 17 amino acids long. Germline CDR1 is KGHDR and CDR2 is SFDVKD. CDR3: CATSDGRVSGSYNEQFF. CDR3 nucleotides: TGTGCCACCAGTGATGGCAGGGTTAGTGGTTCCTACAATGAGCAGTTCTTC.

The chain employs TRBV18 and TRBJ1-2; 7 bases match TRBD1. From germline, CDR1 is KGHSH and CDR2 LQKENI. The ends lost 1 base at V and 1 base at J; junction bases unmatched: 9. The CDR3 spans 17 residues. For the CDR3, the DNA is TGTGCCAGCTCACCACTTAAACAGGGGACGGTTAACTATGGCTACACCTTC. Amino acid sequence: CASSPLKQGTVNYGYTF.

The genes are TRBV7-2 and TRBJ1-5; 7 bases are shared with TRBD1. With 6 bases clipped from V and 6 bases from J, the junction kept 11 bases outside the gene matches. Germline V gene sequence: CDR1 SGHTA, CDR2 FQGNSA. CDR3 length: 15 residues. For the CDR3, the DNA is TGTGCCAGCAGTCAGTGGAGACAGGGAGGTCAGCCCCAGCATTTT. This sequence encodes CASSQWRQGGQPQHF.

The rearrangement links TRBV5-6 to TRBJ2-5; TRBD1 is a possible D gene (5 bases). This CDR3 has 15 residues. V gave up 4 bases and J gave up 5 bases, with 18 bases separating them. Per the germline V gene, CDR1 is SGHDT and CDR2 is YYEEEE. CDR3 coding DNA: TGTGCCAGCAGCACGTGGACCCAGCCAGGGGAGACCCAGTACTTC. It yields the protein CASSTWTQPGETQYF.

The chain combines TRBV5-1 with TRBJ1-1; 7 bases align to TRBD1. V was clipped by 5 bases and J by 0 bases; unmatched bases: 7. Germline loops: CDR1 SGHRS, CDR2 YFSETQ. CDR3 size: 15 residues. The CDR3 nucleotides are TGCGCCAGCAGTCTAGGGGGCGGATTGAACACTGAAGCTTTCTTT. It yields the protein CASSLGGGLNTEAFF.

The gene calls are TRBV4-1 and TRBJ2-3, with 7 bases identical to TRBD2. CDR3 length: 15 amino acids. The germline CDR1 and CDR2 sequences are MGHRA and YSYEKL. After removal of 3 bases from V and 3 bases from J, the junction contained 6 bases not matched to a gene. CDR3 sequence (DNA): TGCGCCAGCAGCCAGCTAAGGGAGGGAACAGATACGCAGTATTTT. Amino acid sequence: CASSQLREGTDTQYF.

The rearrangement links TRBV7-9 to TRBJ2-1; D might be TRBD1 (6 bases). The germline V and J ends were trimmed by 5 bases and 8 bases, with 16 bases remaining between them. The CDR3 loop spans 14 amino acids. From germline, CDR1 is SEHNR and CDR2 FQNEAQ (reference sequence). The DNA of the CDR3 is TGTGCCAGCAGCCCGCCGACAGGTATCGATGAGCAGTTCTTC. It codes for CASSPPTGIDEQFF.

The chain links TRBV5-6 to TRBJ1-2; D uncertain. With 7 bases removed from V and 4 bases from J, the gap between germline ends came to 11 bases. CDR3 length equals 12 residues. The germline CDR1 and CDR2 sequences are SGHDT and YYEEEE. CDR3 amino acids: CASRKRAYGYTF. The CDR3 DNA is TGTGCCAGCCGCAAGAGGGCCTATGGCTACACCTTC.

The genes are TRBV9 and TRBJ2-5; 10 nucleotides align to TRBD1. The germline V gene has CDR1 SGDLS and CDR2 YYNGEE. The CDR3 loop spans 14 amino acids. The V segment lost 4 bases and the J segment 4 bases; nucleotides outside the gene matches: 4. The CDR3 coding sequence is TGTGCCAGCAGCTCTAGGACAGGGGGAGAGACCCAGTACTTC. Its protein product is CASSSRTGGETQYF.

This chain joins TRBV7-3 and TRBJ1-2; 7 bases match TRBD1. The CDR3 covers 14 residues. V shed 6 bases, J shed 0 bases, and the junction held 4 bases outside the gene matches. The germline CDR1 and CDR2 sequences are SGHTA and FQGTGA. DNA for the CDR3: TGTGCCAGCAGTCCGCAGGGGGCTAACTATGGCTACACCTTC. This codes for CASSPQGANYGYTF.

This clone was detected once. The rearrangement joins TRBV6-5 to TRBJ1-1; TRBD1 aligns across 12 bases. V shed 7 bases, J shed 7 bases, and the junction held 7 bases outside the gene matches. This CDR3 comprises 14 residues. Looked up from germline, CDR1 is MNHEY and CDR2 is SVGAGI. CDR3: CASNSGQGAGEAFF. In DNA form, the CDR3 reads TGTGCCAGCAACTCGGGACAGGGGGCCGGTGAAGCTTTCTTT.

The chain employs TRBV15 and TRBJ1-6, with D possibly TRBD1 on 6 matching bases. The CDR3 totals 15 residues. V was pared by 5 bases and J by 5 bases, with 13 bases between. Germline CDR1 reads LNHNV; CDR2 reads YYDKDF (reference sequence). CDR3 sequence: CATSARDNHNSPLHF. The CDR3, as DNA: TGTGCCACCAGCGCCCGGGACAACCATAATTCACCCCTCCACTTT.